This section outlines one T cell receptor beta chain sequence together with its context. This sample was included in a study of blood T cell repertoires in COVID-19. Background on the study: Acute and convalescent COVID-19 samples came from the United States, Italy and Spain. From T cells, B-cell-depleted T cells, or PBMCs came the material, which was cDNA or gDNA.

The ends were cut back, 4 bases at V and 6 bases at J, with 12 bases in the middle. This CDR3 has 13 residues. The germline V gene encodes CDR1 SQVTM and CDR2 ANQGSEA. As processed by the authors: Reference gene primer amplification gave nucleated cell count estimates. Repertoires were generated with immunoSEQ multiplex PCR, while TCRdb's copy carries only in-frame clones and drops some. V and J calls plus clone size are reproduced from that table; the DNA served to infer D and trimming. The sample consists of about 61,000 clones, approximately 79% of them appearing once. The chain combines TRBV29-1 with TRBJ1-4; D uncertain. The source of this sequence is a woman aged 70-85 years with acute or convalescent COVID-19. Sequencing was performed on peripheral blood. The CDR3 DNA reads TGCAGCGTTGGGGCCCTGAGGGATGAAAAACTGTTTTTT. Its protein product is CSVGALRDEKLFF.